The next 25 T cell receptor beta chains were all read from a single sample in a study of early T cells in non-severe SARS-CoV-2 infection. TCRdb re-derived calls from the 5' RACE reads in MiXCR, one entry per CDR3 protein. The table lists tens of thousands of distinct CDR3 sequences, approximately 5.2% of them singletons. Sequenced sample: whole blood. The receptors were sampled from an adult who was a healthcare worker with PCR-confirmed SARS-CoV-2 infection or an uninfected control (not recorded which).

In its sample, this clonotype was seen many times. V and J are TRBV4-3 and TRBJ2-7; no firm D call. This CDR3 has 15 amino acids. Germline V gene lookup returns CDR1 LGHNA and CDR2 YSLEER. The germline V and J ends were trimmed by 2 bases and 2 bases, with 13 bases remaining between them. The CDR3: CASSQLAGRTYEQYF. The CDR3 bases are TGCGCCAGCAGCCAATTGGCTGGTCGAACCTACGAGCAGTACTTC.

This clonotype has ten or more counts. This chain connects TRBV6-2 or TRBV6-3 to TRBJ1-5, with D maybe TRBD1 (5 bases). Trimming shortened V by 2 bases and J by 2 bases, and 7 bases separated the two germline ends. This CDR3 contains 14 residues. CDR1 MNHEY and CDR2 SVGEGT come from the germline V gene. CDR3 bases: TGTGCCAGCAGTTACACGGGGCGCAATCAGCCCCAGCATTTT. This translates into CASSYTGRNQPQHF.

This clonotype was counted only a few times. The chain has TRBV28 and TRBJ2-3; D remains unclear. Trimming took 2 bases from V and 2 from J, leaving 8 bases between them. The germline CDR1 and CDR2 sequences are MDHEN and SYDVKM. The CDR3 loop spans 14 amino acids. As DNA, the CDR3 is TGTGCCAGCAGTTTAGGAAGCTTCACAGATACGCAGTATTTT. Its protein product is CASSLGSFTDTQYF.

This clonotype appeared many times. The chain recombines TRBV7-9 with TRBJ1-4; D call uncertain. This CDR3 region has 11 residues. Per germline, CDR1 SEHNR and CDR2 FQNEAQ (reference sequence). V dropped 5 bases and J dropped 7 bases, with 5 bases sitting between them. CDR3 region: CASSRSEKLFF. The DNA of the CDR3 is TGTGCCAGCAGCCGTAGTGAAAAACTGTTTTTT.

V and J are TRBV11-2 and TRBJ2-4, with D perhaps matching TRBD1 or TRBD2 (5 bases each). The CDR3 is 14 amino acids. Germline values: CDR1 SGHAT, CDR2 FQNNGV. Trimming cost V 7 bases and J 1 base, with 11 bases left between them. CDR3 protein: CASNPGAAKNIQYF. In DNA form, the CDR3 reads TGTGCCAGCAACCCCGGGGCGGCCAAAAACATTCAGTACTTC.

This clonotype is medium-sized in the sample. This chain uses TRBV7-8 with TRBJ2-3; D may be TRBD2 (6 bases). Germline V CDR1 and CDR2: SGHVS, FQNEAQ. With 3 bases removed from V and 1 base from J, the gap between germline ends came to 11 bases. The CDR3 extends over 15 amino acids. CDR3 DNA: TGTGCCAGCAGCTTCTGGGGGACTGGCACAGATACGCAGTATTTT. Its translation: CASSFWGTGTDTQYF.

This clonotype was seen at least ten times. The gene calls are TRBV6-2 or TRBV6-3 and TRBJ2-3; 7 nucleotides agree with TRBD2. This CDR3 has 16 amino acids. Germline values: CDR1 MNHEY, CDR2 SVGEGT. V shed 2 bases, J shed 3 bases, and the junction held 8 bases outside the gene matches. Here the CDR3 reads CASSYVPGGLTDTQYF. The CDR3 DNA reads TGTGCCAGCAGTTACGTCCCGGGGGGTCTGACAGATACGCAGTATTTT.

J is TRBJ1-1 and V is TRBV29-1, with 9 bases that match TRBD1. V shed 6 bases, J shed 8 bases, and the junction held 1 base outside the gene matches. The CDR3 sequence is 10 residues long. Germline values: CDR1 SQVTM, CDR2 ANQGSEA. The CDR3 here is CSVGTGEAFF. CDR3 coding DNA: TGCAGCGTGGGGACAGGGGAAGCTTTCTTT. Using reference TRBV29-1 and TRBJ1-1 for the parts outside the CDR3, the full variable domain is SAVISQKPSRDICQRGTSLTIQCQVDSQVTMMFWYRQQPGQSLTLIATANQGSEATYESGFVIDKFPISRPNLTFSTLTVSNMSPEDSSIYLCSVGTGEAFFGQGTRLTVV.

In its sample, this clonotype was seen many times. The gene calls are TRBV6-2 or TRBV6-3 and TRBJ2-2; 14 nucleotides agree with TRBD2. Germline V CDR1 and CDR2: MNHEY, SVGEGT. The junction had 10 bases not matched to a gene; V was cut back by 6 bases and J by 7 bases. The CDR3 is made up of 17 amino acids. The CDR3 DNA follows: TGTGCCAGCAGAGCCGGGACTAGCGGGAGTCTGAGCGGGGAGCTGTTTTTT. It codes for CASRAGTSGSLSGELFF.

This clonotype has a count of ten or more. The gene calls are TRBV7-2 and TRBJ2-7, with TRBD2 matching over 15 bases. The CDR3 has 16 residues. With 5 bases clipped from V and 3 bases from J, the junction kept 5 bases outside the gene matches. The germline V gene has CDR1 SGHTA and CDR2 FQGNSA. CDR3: CASSPGLAGGRYEQYF. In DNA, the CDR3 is TGTGCCAGCAGCCCCGGACTAGCGGGAGGGCGCTACGAGCAGTACTTC.

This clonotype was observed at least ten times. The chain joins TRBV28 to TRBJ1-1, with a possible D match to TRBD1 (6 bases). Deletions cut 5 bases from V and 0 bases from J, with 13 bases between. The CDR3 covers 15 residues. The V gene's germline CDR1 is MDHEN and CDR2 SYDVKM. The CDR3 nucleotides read TGTGCCAGCAGTCTTCGGCAGGGGATGAACACTGAAGCTTTCTTT. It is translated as CASSLRQGMNTEAFF. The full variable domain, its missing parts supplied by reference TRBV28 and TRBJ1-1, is DVKVTQSSRYLVKRTGEKVFLECVQDMDHENMFWYRQDPGLGLRLIYFSYDVKMKEKGDIPEGYSVSREKKERFSLILESASTNQTSMYLCASSLRQGMNTEAFFGQGTRLTVV.

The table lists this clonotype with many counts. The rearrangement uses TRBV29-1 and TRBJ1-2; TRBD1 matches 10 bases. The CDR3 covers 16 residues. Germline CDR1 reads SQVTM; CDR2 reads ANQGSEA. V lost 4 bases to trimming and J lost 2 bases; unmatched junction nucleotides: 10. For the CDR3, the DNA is TGCAGCGTTGCCCAGCATTGGGACAGGGGCAACTATGGCTACACCTTC. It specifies CSVAQHWDRGNYGYTF. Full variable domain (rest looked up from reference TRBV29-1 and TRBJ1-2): SAVISQKPSRDICQRGTSLTIQCQVDSQVTMMFWYRQQPGQSLTLIATANQGSEATYESGFVIDKFPISRPNLTFSTLTVSNMSPEDSSIYLCSVAQHWDRGNYGYTFGSGTRLTVV.

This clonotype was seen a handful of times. The CDR3 coding sequence is TGCGCCAGCAGCCAAGAATACAGGGACACTGAAGCTTTCTTT. Its protein is CASSQEYRDTEAFF. J is TRBJ1-1 and V is TRBV4-3, with D perhaps TRBD1 (6 bases). V lost 0 bases to trimming and J lost 3 bases, with 8 bases between them. CDR1 is LGHNA and CDR2 is YSLEER in the germline V gene. The CDR3 consists of 14 residues.

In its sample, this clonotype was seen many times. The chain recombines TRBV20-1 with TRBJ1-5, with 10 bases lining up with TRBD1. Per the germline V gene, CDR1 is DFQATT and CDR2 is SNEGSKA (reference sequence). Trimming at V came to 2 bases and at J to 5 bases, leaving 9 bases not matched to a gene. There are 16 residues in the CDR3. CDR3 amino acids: CSARPIDRGRDQPQHF. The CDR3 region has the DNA TGCAGTGCTAGACCGATCGACAGGGGGCGAGATCAGCCCCAGCATTTT.

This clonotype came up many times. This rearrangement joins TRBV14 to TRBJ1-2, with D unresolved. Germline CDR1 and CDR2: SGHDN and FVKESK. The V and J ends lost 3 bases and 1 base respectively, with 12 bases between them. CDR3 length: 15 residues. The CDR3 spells CASSQLDGYNYGYTF. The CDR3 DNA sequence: TGTGCCAGCAGCCAGCTGGACGGGTATAACTATGGCTACACCTTC. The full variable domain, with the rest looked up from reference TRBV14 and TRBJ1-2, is EAGVTQFPSHSVIEKGQTVTLRCDPISGHDNLYWYRRVMGKEIKFLLHFVKESKQDESGMPNNRFLAERTGGTYSTLKVQPAELEDSGVYFCASSQLDGYNYGYTFGSGTRLTVV.

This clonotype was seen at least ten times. CDR3 sequence reads: CASSPQKKAGNEKLFF. The DNA for the CDR3 is TGTGCCAGCAGCCCCCAAAAGAAGGCAGGGAATGAAAAACTGTTTTTT. The J gene is TRBJ1-4, the V gene TRBV7-6, with D possibly TRBD1 on 5 matching bases. The CDR3 covers 16 residues. The germline V and J ends were trimmed by 5 bases and 5 bases, with 18 bases remaining between them. The germline CDR1 and CDR2 sequences are SGHVS and FNYEAQ.

In DNA, the CDR3 is TGTGCCAGCAGCGCCACCCTACTAGCGGGGCGATCCTACGAGCAGTACTTC. Translated, it gives CASSATLLAGRSYEQYF. The gene calls are TRBV11-2 and TRBJ2-7; 10 bases fit TRBD2. Germline CDR1 and CDR2: SGHAT and FQNNGV. V was clipped by 5 bases and J by 1 base; unmatched bases: 11. CDR3 length: 17 amino acids.

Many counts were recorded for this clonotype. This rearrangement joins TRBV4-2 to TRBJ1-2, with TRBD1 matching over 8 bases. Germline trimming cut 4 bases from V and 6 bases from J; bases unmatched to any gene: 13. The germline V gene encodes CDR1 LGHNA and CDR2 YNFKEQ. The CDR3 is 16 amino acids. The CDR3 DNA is TGTGCCAGCAGCCCTCTTCGACGCGTGACAGGGGATGGCTACACCTTC. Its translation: CASSPLRRVTGDGYTF.

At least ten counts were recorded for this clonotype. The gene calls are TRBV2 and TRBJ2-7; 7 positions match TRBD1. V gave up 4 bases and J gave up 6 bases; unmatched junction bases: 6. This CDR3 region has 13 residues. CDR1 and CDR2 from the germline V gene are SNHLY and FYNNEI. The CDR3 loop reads CASSVTGEIEQYF. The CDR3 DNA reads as TGTGCCAGCAGTGTCACAGGGGAGATCGAGCAGTACTTC.

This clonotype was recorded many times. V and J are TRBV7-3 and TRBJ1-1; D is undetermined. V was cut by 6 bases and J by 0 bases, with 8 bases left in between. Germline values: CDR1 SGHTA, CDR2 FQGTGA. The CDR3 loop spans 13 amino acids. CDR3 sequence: CASRSALNTEAFF. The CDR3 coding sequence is TGTGCCAGCAGGTCGGCTTTGAACACTGAAGCTTTCTTT. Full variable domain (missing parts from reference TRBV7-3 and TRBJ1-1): GAGVSQTPSNKVTEKGKYVELRCDPISGHTALYWYRQSLGQGPEFLIYFQGTGAADDSGLPNDRFFAVRPEGSVSTLKIQRTERGDSAVYLCASRSALNTEAFFGQGTRLTVV.

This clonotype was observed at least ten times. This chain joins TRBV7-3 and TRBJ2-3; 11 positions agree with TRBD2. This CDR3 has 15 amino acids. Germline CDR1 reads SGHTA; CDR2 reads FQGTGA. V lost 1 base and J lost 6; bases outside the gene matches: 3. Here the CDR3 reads CASSLKLAGVDTQYF. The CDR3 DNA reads TGTGCCAGCAGCTTAAAACTAGCGGGAGTTGATACGCAGTATTTT.

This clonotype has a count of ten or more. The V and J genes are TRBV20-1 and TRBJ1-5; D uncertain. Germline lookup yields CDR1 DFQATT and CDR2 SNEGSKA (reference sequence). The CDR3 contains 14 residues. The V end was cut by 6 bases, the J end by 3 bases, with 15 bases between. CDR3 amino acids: CSAAPETPNQPQHF. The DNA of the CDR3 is TGCAGTGCCGCCCCGGAAACCCCCAATCAGCCCCAGCATTTT.

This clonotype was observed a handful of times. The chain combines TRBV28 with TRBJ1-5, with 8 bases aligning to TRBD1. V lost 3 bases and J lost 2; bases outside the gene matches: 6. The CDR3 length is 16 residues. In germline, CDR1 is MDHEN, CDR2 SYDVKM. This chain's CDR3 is CASSFRTGSGNQPQHF. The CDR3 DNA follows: TGTGCCAGCAGTTTCCGGACAGGGTCGGGCAATCAGCCCCAGCATTTT.

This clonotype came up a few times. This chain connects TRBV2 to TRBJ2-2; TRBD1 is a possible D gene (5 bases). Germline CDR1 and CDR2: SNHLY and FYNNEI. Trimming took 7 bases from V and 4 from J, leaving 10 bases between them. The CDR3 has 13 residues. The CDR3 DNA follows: TGTGCCAGCAAAGGGGATAGCACCGGGGAGCTGTTTTTT. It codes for CASKGDSTGELFF.

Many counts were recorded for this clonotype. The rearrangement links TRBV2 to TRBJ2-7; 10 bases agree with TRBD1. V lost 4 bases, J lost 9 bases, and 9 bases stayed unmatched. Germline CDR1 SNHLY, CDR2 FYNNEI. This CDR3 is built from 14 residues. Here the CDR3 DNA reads TGTGCCAGCAGTGGGGCGACAGGGGGCGAGGTGCAGTACTTC. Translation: CASSGATGGEVQYF.